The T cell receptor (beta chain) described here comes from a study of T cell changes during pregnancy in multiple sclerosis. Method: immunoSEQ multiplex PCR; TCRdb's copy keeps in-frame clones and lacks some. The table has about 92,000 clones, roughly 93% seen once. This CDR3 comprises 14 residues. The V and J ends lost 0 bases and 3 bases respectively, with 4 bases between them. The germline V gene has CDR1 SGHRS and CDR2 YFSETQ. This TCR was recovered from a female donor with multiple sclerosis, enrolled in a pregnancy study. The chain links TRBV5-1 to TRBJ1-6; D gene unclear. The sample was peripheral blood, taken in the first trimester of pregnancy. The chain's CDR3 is CASSLGHYNSPLHF. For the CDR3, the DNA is TGCGCCAGCAGCTTGGGACACTATAATTCACCCCTCCACTTT. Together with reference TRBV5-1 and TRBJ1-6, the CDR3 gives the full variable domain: KAGVTQTPRYLIKTRGQQVTLSCSPISGHRSVSWYQQTPGQGLQFLFEYFSETQRNKGNFPGRFSGRQFSNSRSEMNVSTLELGDSALYLCASSLGHYNSPLHFGNGTRLTVT.